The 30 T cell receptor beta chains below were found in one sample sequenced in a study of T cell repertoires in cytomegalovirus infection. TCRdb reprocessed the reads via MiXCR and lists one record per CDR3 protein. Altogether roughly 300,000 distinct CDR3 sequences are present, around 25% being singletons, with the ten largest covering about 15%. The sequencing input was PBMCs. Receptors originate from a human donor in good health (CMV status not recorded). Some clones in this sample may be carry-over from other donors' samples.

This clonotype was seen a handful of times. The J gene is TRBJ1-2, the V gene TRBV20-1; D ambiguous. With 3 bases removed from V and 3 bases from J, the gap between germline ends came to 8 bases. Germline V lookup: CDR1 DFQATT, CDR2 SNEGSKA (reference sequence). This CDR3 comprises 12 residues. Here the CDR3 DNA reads TGCAGTGCTAGGCCCGGGGACTATGGCTACACCTTC. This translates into CSARPGDYGYTF.

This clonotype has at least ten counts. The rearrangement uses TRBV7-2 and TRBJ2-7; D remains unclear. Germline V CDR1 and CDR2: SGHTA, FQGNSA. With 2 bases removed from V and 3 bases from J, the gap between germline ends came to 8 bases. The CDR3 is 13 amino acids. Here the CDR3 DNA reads TGTGCCAGCAGCTTATTCCGGAGCTACGAGCAGTACTTC. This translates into CASSLFRSYEQYF. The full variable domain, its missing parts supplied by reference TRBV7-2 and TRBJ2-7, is GAGVSQSPSNKVTEKGKDVELRCDPISGHTALYWYRQSLGQGLEFLIYFQGNSAPDKSGLPSDRFSAERTGGSVSTLTIQRTQQEDSAVYLCASSLFRSYEQYFGPGTRLTVT.

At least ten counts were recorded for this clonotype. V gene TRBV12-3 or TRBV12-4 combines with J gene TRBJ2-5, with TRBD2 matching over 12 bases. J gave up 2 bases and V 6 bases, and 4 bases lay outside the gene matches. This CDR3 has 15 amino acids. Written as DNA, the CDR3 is TGTGCCAGCAGCACCGGACTAGCGGGGCAAGAGACCCAGTACTTC. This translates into CASSTGLAGQETQYF.

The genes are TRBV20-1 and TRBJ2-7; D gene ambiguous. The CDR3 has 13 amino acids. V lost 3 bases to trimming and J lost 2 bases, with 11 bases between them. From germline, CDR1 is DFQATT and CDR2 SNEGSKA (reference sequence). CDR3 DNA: TGCAGTGCTAGCGATCCGCTCACCTACGAGCAGTACTTC. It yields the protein CSASDPLTYEQYF.

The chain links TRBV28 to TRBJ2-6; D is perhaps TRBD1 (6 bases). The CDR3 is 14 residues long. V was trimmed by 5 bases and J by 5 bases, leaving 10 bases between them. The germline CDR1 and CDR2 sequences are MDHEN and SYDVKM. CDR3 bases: TGTGCCAGCAGTCAACAGGGCTGGGCCAACGTCCTGACTTTC. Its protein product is CASSQQGWANVLTF.

CDR3 sequence (DNA): TGTGCCAGCAGCGGGCTAGCGGGGGGCCCTCCCTACAATGAGCAGTTCTTC. Translating gives CASSGLAGGPPYNEQFF. This chain joins TRBV11-2 and TRBJ2-1; TRBD2 matches 11 bases. The V segment lost 5 bases and the J segment 2 bases; nucleotides outside the gene matches: 8. The CDR3 spans 17 residues. The germline gives CDR1 SGHAT, CDR2 FQNNGV. Full variable domain (remainder filled in from reference TRBV11-2 and TRBJ2-1): EAGVAQSPRYKIIEKRQSVAFWCNPISGHATLYWYQQILGQGPKLLIQFQNNGVVDDSQLPKDRFSAERLKGVDSTLKIQPAKLEDSAVYLCASSGLAGGPPYNEQFFGPGTRLTVL.

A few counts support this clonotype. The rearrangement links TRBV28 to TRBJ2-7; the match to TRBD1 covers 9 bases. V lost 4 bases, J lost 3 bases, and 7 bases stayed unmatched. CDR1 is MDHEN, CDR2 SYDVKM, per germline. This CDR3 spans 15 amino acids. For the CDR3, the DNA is TGTGCCAGCAGTTCGCCCGACAGGGGGTTCTACGAGCAGTACTTC. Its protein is CASSSPDRGFYEQYF. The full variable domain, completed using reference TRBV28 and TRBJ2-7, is DVKVTQSSRYLVKRTGEKVFLECVQDMDHENMFWYRQDPGLGLRLIYFSYDVKMKEKGDIPEGYSVSREKKERFSLILESASTNQTSMYLCASSSPDRGFYEQYFGPGTRLTVT.

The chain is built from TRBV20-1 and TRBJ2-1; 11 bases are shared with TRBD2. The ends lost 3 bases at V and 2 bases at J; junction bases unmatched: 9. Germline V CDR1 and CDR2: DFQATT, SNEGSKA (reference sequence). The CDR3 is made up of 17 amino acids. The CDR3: CSASRLAGGSAYNEQFF. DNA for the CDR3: TGCAGTGCTAGCCGGCTAGCGGGGGGTAGCGCCTACAATGAGCAGTTCTTC.

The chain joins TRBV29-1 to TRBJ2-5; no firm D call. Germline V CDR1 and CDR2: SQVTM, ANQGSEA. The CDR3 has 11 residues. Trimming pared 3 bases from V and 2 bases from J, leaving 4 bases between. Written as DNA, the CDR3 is TGCAGCGTTGATCATCAAGAGACCCAGTACTTC. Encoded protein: CSVDHQETQYF.

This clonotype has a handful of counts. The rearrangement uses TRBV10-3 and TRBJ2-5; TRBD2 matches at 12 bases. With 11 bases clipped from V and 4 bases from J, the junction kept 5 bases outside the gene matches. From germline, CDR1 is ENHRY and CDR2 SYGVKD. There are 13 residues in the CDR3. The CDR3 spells CASATSGGETQYF. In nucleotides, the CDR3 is TGTGCCTCCGCGACTAGCGGGGGAGAGACCCAGTACTTC.

CDR3 coding DNA: TGTGCCAGCAGCGCAGGCGGAGGCTCCTACAATGAGCAGTTCTTC. Its translation is CASSAGGGSYNEQFF. This sequence joins TRBV11-3 and TRBJ2-1, with a possible D match to TRBD2 (5 bases). Germline V gene sequence: CDR1 SGHNT, CDR2 YENEEA. Between the trimmed V and J ends, which lost 5 bases and 0 bases, there was a span of 11 bases. The CDR3 length is 15 residues.

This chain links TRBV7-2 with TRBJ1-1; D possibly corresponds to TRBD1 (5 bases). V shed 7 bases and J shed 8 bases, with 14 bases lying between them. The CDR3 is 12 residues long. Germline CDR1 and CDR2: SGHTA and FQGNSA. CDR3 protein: CASNLARGEAFF. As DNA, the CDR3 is TGTGCCAGCAACCTGGCGCGGGGCGAAGCTTTCTTT.

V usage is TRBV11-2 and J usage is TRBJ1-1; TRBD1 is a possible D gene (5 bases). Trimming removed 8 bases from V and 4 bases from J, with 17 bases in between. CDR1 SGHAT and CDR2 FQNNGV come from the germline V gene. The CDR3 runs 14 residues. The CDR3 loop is CASLRLAQGTEAFF. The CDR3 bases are TGTGCCAGCCTTCGACTTGCTCAGGGCACTGAAGCTTTCTTT. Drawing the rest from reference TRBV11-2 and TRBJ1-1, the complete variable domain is EAGVAQSPRYKIIEKRQSVAFWCNPISGHATLYWYQQILGQGPKLLIQFQNNGVVDDSQLPKDRFSAERLKGVDSTLKIQPAKLEDSAVYLCASLRLAQGTEAFFGQGTRLTVV.

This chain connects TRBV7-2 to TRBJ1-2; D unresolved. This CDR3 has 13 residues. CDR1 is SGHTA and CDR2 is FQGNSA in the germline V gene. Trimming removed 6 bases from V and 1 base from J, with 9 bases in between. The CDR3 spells CASRTADNYGYTF. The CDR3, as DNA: TGTGCCAGCAGGACGGCTGATAACTATGGCTACACCTTC.

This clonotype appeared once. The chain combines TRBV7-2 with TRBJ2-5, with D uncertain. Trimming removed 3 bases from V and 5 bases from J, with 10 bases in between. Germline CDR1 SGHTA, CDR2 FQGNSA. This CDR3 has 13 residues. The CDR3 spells CASSLAFRETQYF. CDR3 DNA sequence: TGTGCCAGCAGCTTGGCGTTCCGGGAGACCCAGTACTTC. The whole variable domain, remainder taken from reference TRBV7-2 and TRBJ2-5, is GAGVSQSPSNKVTEKGKDVELRCDPISGHTALYWYRQSLGQGLEFLIYFQGNSAPDKSGLPSDRFSAERTGGSVSTLTIQRTQQEDSAVYLCASSLAFRETQYFGPGTRLLVL.

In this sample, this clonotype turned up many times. CDR3 in amino acids: CASSHGQGGFYGYTF. The CDR3 coding sequence is TGTGCCAGCAGTCACGGACAGGGTGGGTTCTATGGCTACACCTTC. The chain links TRBV7-9 to TRBJ1-2, with TRBD1 identical over 8 bases. Germline CDR1 and CDR2: SEHNR and FQNEAQ (reference sequence). Trimming at V came to 6 bases and at J to 4 bases, leaving 10 bases not matched to a gene. CDR3 length equals 15 residues.

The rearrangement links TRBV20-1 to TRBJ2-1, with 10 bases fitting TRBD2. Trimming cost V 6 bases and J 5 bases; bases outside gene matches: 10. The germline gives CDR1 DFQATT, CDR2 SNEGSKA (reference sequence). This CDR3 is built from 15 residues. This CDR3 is CSARIPSGGHNEQFF. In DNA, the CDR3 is TGCAGTGCCCGAATTCCTAGCGGGGGCCACAATGAGCAGTTCTTC.

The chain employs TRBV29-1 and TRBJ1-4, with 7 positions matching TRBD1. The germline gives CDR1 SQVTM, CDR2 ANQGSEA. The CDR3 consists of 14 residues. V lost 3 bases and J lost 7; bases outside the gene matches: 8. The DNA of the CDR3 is TGCAGCGTTGACTACGGCAGGGGGAGTGAAAAACTGTTTTTT. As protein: CSVDYGRGSEKLFF.

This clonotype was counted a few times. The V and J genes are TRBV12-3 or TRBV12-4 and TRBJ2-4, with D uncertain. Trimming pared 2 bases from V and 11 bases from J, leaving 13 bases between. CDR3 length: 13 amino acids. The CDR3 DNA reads TGTGCCAGCAGTTTAAGGAGCAGGCTACTTCAGTACTTC. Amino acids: CASSLRSRLLQYF.

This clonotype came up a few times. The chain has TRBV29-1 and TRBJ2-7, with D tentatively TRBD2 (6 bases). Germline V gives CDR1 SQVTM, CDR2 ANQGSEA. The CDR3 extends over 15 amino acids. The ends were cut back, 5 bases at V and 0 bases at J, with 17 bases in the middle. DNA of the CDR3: TGCAGCGTTTTCGGGCAGGGAGGAAGCTCCTACGAGCAGTACTTC. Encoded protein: CSVFGQGGSSYEQYF.

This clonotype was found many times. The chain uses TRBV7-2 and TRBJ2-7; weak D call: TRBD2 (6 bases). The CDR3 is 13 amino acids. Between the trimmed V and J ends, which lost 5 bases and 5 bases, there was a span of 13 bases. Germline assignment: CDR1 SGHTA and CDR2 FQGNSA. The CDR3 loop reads CASSLGWGDEQYF. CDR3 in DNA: TGTGCCAGCAGCCTCGGTTGGGGGGACGAGCAGTACTTC.

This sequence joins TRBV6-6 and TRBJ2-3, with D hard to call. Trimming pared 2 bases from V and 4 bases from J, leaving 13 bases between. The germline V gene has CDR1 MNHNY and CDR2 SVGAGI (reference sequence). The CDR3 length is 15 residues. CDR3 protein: CASSYQVVGSDTQYF. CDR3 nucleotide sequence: TGTGCCAGCAGTTACCAGGTAGTGGGTTCAGATACGCAGTATTTT.

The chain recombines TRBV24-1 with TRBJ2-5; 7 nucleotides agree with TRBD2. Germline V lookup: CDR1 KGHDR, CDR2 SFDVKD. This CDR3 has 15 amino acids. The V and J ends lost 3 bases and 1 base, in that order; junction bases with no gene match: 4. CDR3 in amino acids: CATSDLKRGQETQYF. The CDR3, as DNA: TGTGCCACCAGTGATCTCAAGCGGGGCCAAGAGACCCAGTACTTC.

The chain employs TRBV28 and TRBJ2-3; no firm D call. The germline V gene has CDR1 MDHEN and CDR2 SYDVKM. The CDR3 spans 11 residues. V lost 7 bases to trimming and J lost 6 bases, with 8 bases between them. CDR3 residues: CASTSRDTQYF. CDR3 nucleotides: TGTGCCAGCACCTCAAGGGATACGCAGTATTTT. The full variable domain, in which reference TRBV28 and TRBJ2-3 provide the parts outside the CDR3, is DVKVTQSSRYLVKRTGEKVFLECVQDMDHENMFWYRQDPGLGLRLIYFSYDVKMKEKGDIPEGYSVSREKKERFSLILESASTNQTSMYLCASTSRDTQYFGPGTRLTVL.

CDR3 region: CSALAGDGTDTQYF. As DNA, the CDR3 is TGCAGTGCCCTAGCGGGAGATGGCACAGATACGCAGTATTTT. The rearrangement uses TRBV20-1 and TRBJ2-3; TRBD2 agrees at 10 bases. Germline assignment: CDR1 DFQATT and CDR2 SNEGSKA (reference sequence). J gave up 1 base and V 6 bases, and 4 bases lay outside the gene matches. CDR3 length: 14 residues.

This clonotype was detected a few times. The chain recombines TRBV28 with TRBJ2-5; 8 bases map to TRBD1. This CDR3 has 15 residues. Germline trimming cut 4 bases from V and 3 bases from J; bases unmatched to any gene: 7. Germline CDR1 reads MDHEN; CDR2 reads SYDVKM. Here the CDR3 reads CASSSPGQGKETQYF. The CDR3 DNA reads TGTGCCAGCAGTTCTCCCGGACAGGGAAAAGAGACCCAGTACTTC.

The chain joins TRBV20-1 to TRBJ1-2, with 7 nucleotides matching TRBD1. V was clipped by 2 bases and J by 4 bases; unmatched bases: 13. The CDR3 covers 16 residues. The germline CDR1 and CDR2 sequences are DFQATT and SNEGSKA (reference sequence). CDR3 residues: CSARKGTASPRYGYTF. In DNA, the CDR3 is TGCAGTGCTAGAAAAGGGACAGCTTCACCGCGCTATGGCTACACCTTC.

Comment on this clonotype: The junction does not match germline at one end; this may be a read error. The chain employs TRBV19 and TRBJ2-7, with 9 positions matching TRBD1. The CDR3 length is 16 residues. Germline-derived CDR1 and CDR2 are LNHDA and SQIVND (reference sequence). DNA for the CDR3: TGTGCCAGTAGGAGCCGCGGGACAGGGTTCTCCAACGAGCAGTACTTC. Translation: CASRSRGTGFSNEQYF. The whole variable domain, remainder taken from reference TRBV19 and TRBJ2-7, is DGGITQSPKYLFRKEGQNVTLSCEQNLNHDAMYWYRQDPGQGLRLIYYSQIVNDFQKGDIAEGYSVSREKKESFPLTVTSAQKNPTAFYLCASRSRGTGFSNEQYFGPGTRLTVT.

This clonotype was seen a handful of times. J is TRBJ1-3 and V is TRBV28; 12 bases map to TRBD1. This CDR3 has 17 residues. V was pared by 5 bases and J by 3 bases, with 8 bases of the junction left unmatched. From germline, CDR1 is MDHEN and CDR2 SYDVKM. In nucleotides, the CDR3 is TGTGCCAGCAGTCGATGGGACAGGGGGCGATTTGGAAACACCATATATTTT. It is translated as CASSRWDRGRFGNTIYF. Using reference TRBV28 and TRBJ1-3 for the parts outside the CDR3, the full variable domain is DVKVTQSSRYLVKRTGEKVFLECVQDMDHENMFWYRQDPGLGLRLIYFSYDVKMKEKGDIPEGYSVSREKKERFSLILESASTNQTSMYLCASSRWDRGRFGNTIYFGEGSWLTVV.

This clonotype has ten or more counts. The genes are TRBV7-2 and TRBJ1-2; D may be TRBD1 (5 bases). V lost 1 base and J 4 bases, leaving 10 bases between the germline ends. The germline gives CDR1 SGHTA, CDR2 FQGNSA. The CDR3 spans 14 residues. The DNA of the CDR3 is TGTGCCAGCAGCTTAGATCAGGGAGGCTATGGCTACACCTTC. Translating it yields CASSLDQGGYGYTF.